Listed below are T cell receptor beta chains from one sample, sequenced in a study of blood T cell repertoires in COVID-19. Using immunoSEQ multiplex PCR, the repertoire was profiled, and TCRdb retains in-frame clones only, with some absent. The table lists roughly 4,600 clones, 88% of them singletons. Sequencing was carried out using peripheral blood. The receptors here all came from an elderly woman with acute or convalescent COVID-19. CDR3s leave out the opening cysteine and the closing phenylalanine or tryptophan.

v_gene: TRBV9; j_gene: TRBJ2-3; CDR3aa: ASSVAWGSGGTDTQY
v_gene: TRBV12-3/TRBV12-4; j_gene: TRBJ1-2; CDR3aa: ASSFRNYGYT
v_gene: TRBV29-1; j_gene: TRBJ2-1; CDR3aa: SGLGHDSHNEQF
v_gene: TRBV29-1; j_gene: TRBJ2-7; CDR3aa: SVDGDSTGEQY
v_gene: TRBV10-1; j_gene: TRBJ2-2; CDR3aa: ASRVAGAGELF
v_gene: TRBV7-6; j_gene: TRBJ1-5; CDR3aa: ASSLETGIRHQPQH
v_gene: TRBV7-2; j_gene: TRBJ2-5; CDR3aa: ASSRGAALQETQY
v_gene: TRBV19; j_gene: TRBJ1-2; CDR3aa: ASSRSGHNNYGYT
v_gene: TRBV10-3; j_gene: TRBJ1-1; CDR3aa: ATGLEATQAF
v_gene: TRBV5-4; j_gene: TRBJ1-1; CDR3aa: ASSLSGAVAEAF
v_gene: TRBV10-2; j_gene: TRBJ1-6; CDR3aa: ASRSDRVNSPLH
v_gene: TRBV20-1; j_gene: TRBJ2-7; CDR3aa: SAGTAYEQY
v_gene: TRBV5-1; j_gene: TRBJ1-6; CDR3aa: ASSLENSPLH
v_gene: TRBV29-1; j_gene: TRBJ2-1; CDR3aa: SVGLVYNEQF
v_gene: TRBV6-5; j_gene: TRBJ1-2; CDR3aa: ASSYTSRQGGYT
v_gene: TRBV11-2; j_gene: TRBJ2-3; CDR3aa: ASSLQGSTDTQY